The 23 T cell receptor beta chains given below trace back to one sample, sequenced in a study of T-cell reconstitution after alpha-beta-depleted transplantation in children. Unique molecular identifiers were incorporated when the TCRbeta library was constructed. TCRdb re-analysed the PCR reads in MiXCR, keeping a single row per CDR3 protein. The data contain a few hundred thousand distinct CDR3 sequences, around 25% of them singletons. Sequencing was performed on PBMCs, mostly from graft donor cells, taken 180 days after TCRalphabeta/CD19-depleted stem cell transplant. All receptors come from a male patient under 18 who had a stem cell transplant for acute lymphoblastic leukemia, so the T cells may come from the graft donor.

The sample holds a few counts of this clonotype. The chain is built from TRBV25-1 and TRBJ2-7, with unresolved D. Germline loops: CDR1 MGHDK, CDR2 SYGVNS. This CDR3 is built from 14 residues. Trimming took off 4 bases at V and 0 bases at J, with 10 bases between the two ends. The CDR3 region is CASSAQRSSYEQYF. Here the CDR3 DNA reads TGTGCCAGCAGTGCCCAAAGGAGCTCCTACGAGCAGTACTTC.

The V gene is TRBV4-1, the J gene TRBJ2-2; 7 bases agree with TRBD2. Germline V gene sequence: CDR1 MGHRA, CDR2 YSYEKL. V lost 6 bases and J lost 4; bases outside the gene matches: 14. This CDR3 has 17 amino acids. CDR3 amino acids: CASRNILREQGTGELFF. For the CDR3, the DNA is TGCGCCAGCAGGAACATTTTGCGGGAGCAGGGCACCGGGGAGCTGTTTTTT.

CDR3: CASSRGIPFLYEQYF. As DNA, the CDR3 is TGTGCCAGCAGCCGTGGGATCCCCTTCCTTTACGAGCAGTACTTC. This rearrangement joins TRBV3-1 to TRBJ2-7, with unresolved D. Trimming took 4 bases from V and 4 from J, leaving 17 bases between them. Germline V gene sequence: CDR1 LGHDT, CDR2 YNNKEL (reference sequence). This CDR3 has 15 amino acids.

The chain uses TRBV20-1 and TRBJ2-3; 13 nucleotides agree with TRBD2. V trimming: 6 bases; J trimming: 6 bases; junction bases outside the gene matches: 9. Germline V lookup: CDR1 DFQATT, CDR2 SNEGSKA (reference sequence). The CDR3 contains 15 residues. The chain's CDR3 is CSAITSGRVPDTQYF. The DNA for the CDR3 is TGCAGTGCCATAACTAGCGGGAGGGTCCCGGATACGCAGTATTTT.

The genes are TRBV4-1 and TRBJ2-7, with 7 nucleotides matching TRBD2. This CDR3 comprises 14 residues. Germline trimming cut 3 bases from V and 4 bases from J; bases unmatched to any gene: 6. Germline CDR1 MGHRA, CDR2 YSYEKL. CDR3 in DNA: TGCGCCAGCAGCCATACCAGCGGGACGTACGAGCAGTACTTC. It translates to CASSHTSGTYEQYF.

The chain employs TRBV20-1 and TRBJ2-7; tentative D call: TRBD1 (6 bases). The CDR3 consists of 14 residues. The V and J ends lost 4 bases and 3 bases respectively, with 16 bases between them. Germline V gives CDR1 DFQATT, CDR2 SNEGSKA (reference sequence). CDR3 in amino acids: CSATGQLQGYEQYF. CDR3 coding DNA: TGCAGTGCTACAGGACAGCTACAGGGCTACGAGCAGTACTTC.

The table lists this clonotype with a few counts. The chain combines TRBV4-1 with TRBJ2-7, with D unclear. Germline CDR1 reads MGHRA; CDR2 reads YSYEKL. CDR3 length: 16 residues. V lost 0 bases to trimming and J lost 0 bases, with 12 bases between them. The CDR3 is CASSQDPRESSYEQYF. The CDR3 DNA reads TGCGCCAGCAGCCAAGATCCTCGTGAGAGCTCCTACGAGCAGTACTTC.

This clonotype has more than one count but fewer than ten. The chain has TRBV5-5 and TRBJ2-5; D remains unclear. The V end lost 0 bases, the J end lost 5 bases, and 11 bases lay between the germline ends. Germline loops: CDR1 SGHKS, CDR2 YYEKEE (reference sequence). CDR3 size: 14 residues. The CDR3 sequence: CASSLGVGLETQYF. The DNA of the CDR3 is TGTGCCAGCAGCTTGGGAGTCGGCTTGGAGACCCAGTACTTC.

The chain links TRBV7-3 to TRBJ1-1; TRBD1 aligns across 7 bases. This CDR3 is 14 amino acids long. CDR1 is SGHTA and CDR2 is FQGTGA in the germline V gene. The V gene end was trimmed by 2 bases and the J gene end by 4 bases; junction bases not matched to a gene: 4. The DNA for the CDR3 is TGTGCCAGCAGCTTATCACAGGGGAGCACTGAAGCTTTCTTT. Its translation is CASSLSQGSTEAFF.

DNA of the CDR3: TGTGCCAGCAGCGACCGACAGGGTATGGCTGAAGCTTTCTTT. Translating it yields CASSDRQGMAEAFF. The chain uses TRBV25-1 and TRBJ1-1, with 7 nucleotides matching TRBD1. J lost 6 bases, V lost 6 bases, and 10 bases had no gene match. CDR1 is MGHDK and CDR2 is SYGVNS in the germline V gene. This CDR3 region has 14 residues. The complete variable domain, with remaining parts taken from reference TRBV25-1 and TRBJ1-1, reads EADIYQTPRYLVIGTGKKITLECSQTMGHDKMYWYQQDPGMELHLIHYSYGVNSTEKGDLSSESTVSRIRTEHFPLTLESARPSHTSQYLCASSDRQGMAEAFFGQGTRLTVV.

About this clonotype: Given a much more abundant clone one base away, this may be a read error. The chain links TRBV10-3 to TRBJ2-1, with 10 bases lining up with TRBD1. The CDR3 contains 16 residues. CDR1 and CDR2 from the germline V gene are ENHRY and SYGVKD. The CDR3 coding sequence is TGTGACATCAGTCCCCGCCTGGACAGGGGGACCAATGAGCAGTTCTTC. The encoded protein is CDISPRLDRGTNEQFF.

The chain combines TRBV20-1 with TRBJ2-7, with a weak D call TRBD2 (5 bases). Germline V lookup: CDR1 DFQATT, CDR2 SNEGSKA (reference sequence). This CDR3 is built from 16 residues. With 1 base removed from V and 0 bases from J, the gap between germline ends came to 16 bases. CDR3 nucleotides: TGCAGTGCTAGAGCTCTAAAAAGCGGCAGCTCCTACGAGCAGTACTTC. This sequence encodes CSARALKSGSSYEQYF.

The rearrangement joins TRBV20-1 to TRBJ2-1, with D perhaps TRBD2 (6 bases). CDR3 length: 14 residues. Trimming removed 1 base from V and 2 bases from J, with 9 bases in between. Germline CDR1 DFQATT, CDR2 SNEGSKA (reference sequence). In DNA form, the CDR3 reads TGCAGTGCTAGAGTAGCGGTAACCTACAATGAGCAGTTCTTC. It translates to CSARVAVTYNEQFF.

The rearrangement links TRBV10-3 to TRBJ2-1; 7 nucleotides agree with TRBD2. Germline assignment: CDR1 ENHRY and CDR2 SYGVKD. The CDR3 contains 17 residues. Trimming cost V 3 bases and J 2 bases; bases outside gene matches: 10. The CDR3 spells CAISDGASGGPYNEQFF. The CDR3 bases are TGTGCCATCAGTGATGGGGCTTCGGGGGGACCCTACAATGAGCAGTTCTTC.

This clonotype was detected once. The J gene is TRBJ2-1, the V gene TRBV2; 10 nucleotides align to TRBD2. The CDR3 length is 20 residues. Trimming removed 7 bases from V and 0 bases from J; junction bases left unmatched: 18. CDR1 is SNHLY and CDR2 is FYNNEI in the germline V gene. The CDR3 sequence: CASTLRGPGLALSSYNEQFF. DNA of the CDR3: TGTGCCAGCACCTTAAGGGGGCCGGGACTAGCGCTGAGCTCCTACAATGAGCAGTTCTTC.

This clonotype was picked up a small number of times. The rearrangement joins TRBV20-1 to TRBJ2-3; tentative D call: TRBD2 (7 bases). Trimming shortened V by 6 bases and J by 0 bases, and 16 bases separated the two germline ends. CDR3 size: 15 residues. CDR1 is DFQATT, CDR2 SNEGSKA, per germline (reference sequence). The CDR3 nucleotides read TGCAGTGCCCCCAGGAGGGGGGGAAGCACAGATACGCAGTATTTT. It encodes CSAPRRGGSTDTQYF.

The V gene is TRBV7-2, the J gene TRBJ2-4, with 7 bases fitting TRBD2. Germline CDR1 SGHTA, CDR2 FQGNSA. The CDR3 has 15 amino acids. V lost 2 bases, J lost 6 bases, and 7 bases stayed unmatched. Written as DNA, the CDR3 is TGTGCCAGCAGCTTACACCTAGCGGCGGTAAACATTCAGTACTTC. Amino acids: CASSLHLAAVNIQYF. Based on the CDR3 plus reference TRBV7-2 and TRBJ2-4, the full variable domain is GAGVSQSPSNKVTEKGKDVELRCDPISGHTALYWYRQSLGQGLEFLIYFQGNSAPDKSGLPSDRFSAERTGGSVSTLTIQRTQQEDSAVYLCASSLHLAAVNIQYFGAGTRLSVL.

At least ten counts were recorded for this clonotype. The rearrangement uses TRBV5-1 and TRBJ2-2; 12 bases are a match to TRBD2. Trimming cost V 0 bases and J 6 bases; bases outside gene matches: 3. The germline CDR1 and CDR2 sequences are SGHRS and YFSETQ. This CDR3 has 16 residues. The CDR3 DNA reads as TGCGCCAGCAGCTTGGGACTAGCGGGAGTTCCCGGGGAGCTGTTTTTT. It specifies CASSLGLAGVPGELFF.

This chain links TRBV20-1 with TRBJ2-7, with D tentatively TRBD2 (6 bases). The CDR3 runs to 12 residues. V lost 6 bases to trimming and J lost 2 bases, with 11 bases between them. Germline CDR1 is DFQATT and CDR2 is SNEGSKA (reference sequence). The CDR3 nucleotides read TGCAGTGCCGGGACTGGTACCTACGAGCAGTACTTC. Translated: CSAGTGTYEQYF.

This clonotype was seen only a few times. This chain joins TRBV25-1 and TRBJ1-2, with 9 bases matching TRBD1. This CDR3 is 13 amino acids long. Trimming took 8 bases from V and 7 from J; bases not matched to a gene: 8. Germline CDR1 MGHDK, CDR2 SYGVNS. CDR3: CASRPDRGTGYTF. The CDR3 DNA is TGTGCCAGCCGCCCCGACAGGGGGACTGGCTACACCTTC.

The chain has TRBV7-8 and TRBJ1-5, with TRBD1 as a possible D gene (5 bases). The germline gives CDR1 SGHVS, CDR2 FQNEAQ. This CDR3 spans 12 amino acids. V was pared by 6 bases and J by 11 bases, with 14 bases between. The CDR3 DNA reads as TGTGCCAGCAGGGCGGCGGGGCAGTCCCAGCATTTT. This translates into CASRAAGQSQHF.

This clonotype was seen ten or more times. This chain joins TRBV20-1 and TRBJ1-6, with 8 bases fitting TRBD1. The CDR3 totals 16 residues. Trimming cost V 6 bases and J 0 bases; bases outside gene matches: 7. Germline V CDR1 and CDR2: DFQATT, SNEGSKA (reference sequence). The CDR3 loop is CSATLTGASYNSPLHF. In DNA form, the CDR3 reads TGCAGTGCGACGTTGACAGGGGCCTCCTATAATTCACCCCTCCACTTT.

The sample holds a few counts of this clonotype. The chain couples TRBV24-1 to TRBJ2-3; TRBD2 might be the D (6 bases). This CDR3 comprises 15 residues. Trimming shortened V by 7 bases and J by 0 bases, and 13 bases separated the two germline ends. Germline values: CDR1 KGHDR, CDR2 SFDVKD. The CDR3, as DNA: TGTGCCACCAGCCGTCCGGAGGGAAGCACAGATACGCAGTATTTT. Amino acid sequence: CATSRPEGSTDTQYF.